This entry lists 15 T cell receptor beta chains sequenced from one sample in a study of cytomegalovirus exposure and HLA in healthy donors listed by TCRdb under 2017. The library relied on the immunoSEQ multiplex PCR assay. For the multiplex PCR, a mixture combining 60 forward primers for TCR Vbeta segments and 13 reverse primers for TCR Jbeta segments was used. The table was pulled from immuneACCESS by TCRdb, which kept in-frame rearrangements only. Such tables lose some clones; where checked, under half of the loss comes from unresolved V genes, and the rest has no known cause. The sample table records 150,000 to 200,000 clones; about 79% of these occur just once. The ten largest clones capture roughly 6.7% of the sample. The sequenced sample consisted of PBMCs. The origin of the receptors is a man in his forties or fifties in good health and CMV-seropositive.

This clone was detected a few times. The chain uses TRBV9 and TRBJ2-1, with 9 positions matching TRBD2. V lost 3 bases, J lost 0 bases, and 19 bases stayed unmatched. The CDR3 sequence is 21 residues long. In germline, CDR1 is SGDLS, CDR2 YYNGEE. The CDR3 loop is CASSALGRAGGGPSSYNEQFF. The CDR3 nucleotides read TGTGCCAGCAGCGCCCTAGGAAGGGCGGGAGGGGGTCCTAGCTCCTACAATGAGCAGTTCTTC.

The chain employs TRBV5-6 and TRBJ2-3; 15 bases agree with TRBD2. The germline V gene encodes CDR1 SGHDT and CDR2 YYEEEE. The CDR3 is 18 amino acids. The V segment lost 2 bases and the J segment 3 bases; nucleotides outside the gene matches: 7. This CDR3 is CASSLFGLAGGPTDTQYF. Here the CDR3 DNA reads TGTGCCAGCAGCTTATTCGGACTAGCGGGGGGGCCGACAGATACGCAGTATTTT.

The J gene is TRBJ1-2, the V gene TRBV6-1, with no clear D. Germline loops: CDR1 MNHNS, CDR2 SASEGT. The CDR3 length is 11 residues. Trimming stripped 7 bases from V and 7 bases from J, with 10 bases between. In nucleotides, the CDR3 is TGTGCCAGCAAGGGCAGCGGTGGCTACACCTTC. As protein: CASKGSGGYTF.

The rearrangement uses TRBV2 and TRBJ2-3, with 9 nucleotides matching TRBD2. The germline V gene encodes CDR1 SNHLY and CDR2 FYNNEI. With 8 bases clipped from V and 7 bases from J, the junction kept 13 bases outside the gene matches. The CDR3 is 15 amino acids. CDR3 amino acids: CASGATTSGLNTQYF. In nucleotides, the CDR3 is TGTGCCAGCGGGGCCACGACTAGCGGCTTAAATACGCAGTATTTT.

This rearrangement joins TRBV7-6 to TRBJ2-3; 9 nucleotides line up with TRBD2. Germline loops: CDR1 SGHVS, CDR2 FNYEAQ. The CDR3 length is 15 residues. Trimming cost V 2 bases and J 5 bases; bases outside gene matches: 5. This CDR3 is CASSLLAGVGDTQYF. The DNA of the CDR3 is TGTGCCAGCAGCTTATTAGCGGGAGTTGGAGATACGCAGTATTTT.

The V gene is TRBV18, the J gene TRBJ2-1; 11 bases match TRBD2. This CDR3 spans 15 amino acids. Losses at the gene ends were 3 bases for V and 10 bases for J; bases not matched to a gene: 8. CDR1 is KGHSH, CDR2 LQKENI, per germline. This CDR3 is CASSPQTSGTGEQFF. The CDR3 DNA sequence: TGTGCCAGCTCACCCCAGACTAGCGGGACGGGAGAGCAGTTCTTC.

This clone has a single count. The CDR3 DNA follows: TGTGCCAGCAGTTTAGCGGGGGGGCAAGATACGCAGTATTTT. Translated: CASSLAGGQDTQYF. The chain uses TRBV6-5 and TRBJ2-3, with 11 nucleotides matching TRBD2. The CDR3 is 14 amino acids. Germline V CDR1 and CDR2: MNHEY, SVGAGI. The V and J ends lost 4 bases and 5 bases, in that order; junction bases with no gene match: 2.

The CDR3 sequence is CAGGLGAYEQYV. CDR3 nucleotides: TGCGCCGGAGGACTAGGGGCCTACGAGCAGTACGTC. V is TRBV5-1 and J is TRBJ2-7; 7 bases are shared with TRBD2. This CDR3 is built from 12 residues. Trimming removed 10 bases from V and 2 bases from J; junction bases left unmatched: 6. Per the germline V gene, CDR1 is SGHRS and CDR2 is YFSETQ.

The chain is built from TRBV6-1 and TRBJ1-1; unclear D gene. Germline V CDR1 and CDR2: MNHNS, SASEGT. The CDR3 is 15 amino acids. The ends were cut back, 10 bases at V and 0 bases at J, with 18 bases in the middle. In nucleotides, the CDR3 is TGTGCCACAATTACACCACTAGCTATGAACACTGAAGCTTTCTTT. Translation gives CATITPLAMNTEAFF.

This clone turned up a few times. This sequence joins TRBV5-1 and TRBJ1-2; possibly TRBD1 for D (6 bases). Germline assignment: CDR1 SGHRS and CDR2 YFSETQ. Trimming removed 4 bases from V and 4 bases from J, with 17 bases in between. The CDR3 covers 15 residues. The CDR3 DNA is TGCGCCAGCAGCCTCGACAGTCAGGGGCTCTATGGCTACACCTTC. Protein: CASSLDSQGLYGYTF.

This chain links TRBV7-6 with TRBJ1-1, with D perhaps matching TRBD1 (6 bases). This CDR3 has 16 residues. V was pared by 0 bases and J by 0 bases, with 11 bases between. Looked up from germline, CDR1 is SGHVS and CDR2 is FNYEAQ. CDR3 DNA: TGTGCCAGCAGCTTAGCACCCAGGGGATTGAACACTGAAGCTTTCTTT. Translating it yields CASSLAPRGLNTEAFF.

This clone was observed once. This sequence joins TRBV30 and TRBJ2-1; 9 bases line up with TRBD2. The length of the CDR3 is 14 residues. Germline V gives CDR1 GTSNPN, CDR2 SVGIG (reference sequence). V gave up 5 bases and J gave up 8 bases; unmatched junction bases: 10. CDR3 bases: TGTGCCTGGGGAGGCGGGAGGGCCGAGGATGAGCAGTTCTTC. Encoded protein: CAWGGGRAEDEQFF.

CDR3 loop: CASSEWLAGGRNEQFF. The CDR3 DNA is TGCGCCAGCAGTGAGTGGCTAGCGGGAGGAAGAAATGAGCAGTTCTTC. This sequence joins TRBV10-1 and TRBJ2-1, with 11 bases lining up with TRBD2. The germline V gene has CDR1 WNHNN and CDR2 SYGVQD (reference sequence). The CDR3 length is 16 residues. The junction had 6 bases not matched to a gene; V was cut back by 1 base and J by 7 bases.

CDR3 bases: TGTGCCAGCAGCTTAGGAGTTGCGGGAGGAAGGACAGATACGCAGTATTTT. Amino acids: CASSLGVAGGRTDTQYF. The rearrangement joins TRBV7-8 to TRBJ2-3; 8 positions agree with TRBD2. The CDR3 totals 17 residues. Germline V CDR1 and CDR2: SGHVS, FQNEAQ. Trimming at V came to 1 base and at J to 3 bases, leaving 9 bases not matched to a gene.

The J gene is TRBJ2-5, the V gene TRBV27; 7 bases map to TRBD2. CDR3 length: 15 residues. Germline values: CDR1 MNHEY, CDR2 SMNVEV (reference sequence). V dropped 3 bases and J dropped 2; count of bases not matched to a gene: 6. CDR3 amino acids: CASSFSGRKQETQYF. The CDR3 bases are TGTGCCAGCAGTTTTTCCGGGAGGAAACAAGAGACCCAGTACTTC.